These 30 T cell receptor beta chains came from one sample sequenced in a study of tissue T cells after allogeneic stem cell transplantation (dated by TCRdb to between 2021 and 2022). The library was built by means of the immunoSEQ multiplex PCR assay. The source is immuneACCESS, and TCRdb retained only in-frame sequences with V and J called. Part of the clones is not carried over; for the studies checked, unresolved V genes explain less than half of this, and the remainder is unexplained. This sample has approximately 50,000 clones in its table, and approximately 70% of those were observed once. The ten largest clones represent around 0.5% of the sample. Input material: sorted cells pooled from one or two spleens. These receptors were obtained from a pool of C57BL/6 mice in good health.

In the case of this clone: The listed genes are named as in mouse. The chain's CDR3 is CTCSADGGRGEQYF. The CDR3 bases that were read are TGCACCTGCAGTGCAGATGGGGGGCGTGGGGAACAGTAC. This chain uses TRBV1 with TRBJ2-7; D is possibly TRBD2 (7 bases). The missing CDR3 end, 1 residue past where the read stops, is filled in from the germline J gene. In germline, CDR1 is NSQYPW, CDR2 LRSPGD (reference sequence). V lost 0 bases, J lost 7 bases, and 13 bases lay in between. CDR3 length: 14 amino acids.

Note on this clone: Gene names denote mouse genes. The read ends 1 residue early relative to the CDR3; the germline J gene fills the gap. This rearrangement joins TRBV13-1 to TRBJ1-2; no definite D call. The CDR3 totals 13 residues. The V end lost 0 bases, the J end lost 3 bases, and 6 bases lay between the germline ends. In germline, CDR1 is NSHNY, CDR2 SYGAGN. This CDR3 reads CASSDGGDSDYTF. The part of the CDR3 DNA that was read is TGTGCCAGCAGTGATGGGGGAGACTCCGACTACACC.

With regard to this clone: Gene labels here are mouse ones. The CDR3 end lies 1 residue beyond the end of the read and is filled in from the germline J gene. The chain links TRBV3 to TRBJ2-1; D is undetermined. CDR1 SNHLY and CDR2 FYNGKV come from the germline V gene (reference sequence). This CDR3 region has 11 residues. Trimming took off 5 bases at V and 3 bases at J, with 2 bases between the two ends. The covered CDR3 bases are TGTGCCAGCAGCATCTATGCTGAGCAGTTC. Protein: CASSIYAEQF. The whole CDR3 reads CASSIYAEQFF.

This clone was detected a few times. Gene names are the mouse ones. The CDR3 end falls 1 residue outside the read, so it is completed with the germline J gene. This chain joins TRBV15 and TRBJ2-7, with 9 bases matching TRBD2. Germline values: CDR1 SGHND, CDR2 FRSKSL. The V gene end was trimmed by 7 bases and the J gene end by 2 bases; junction bases not matched to a gene: 3. The CDR3 contains 13 residues. The CDR3 region is CASNSGGAYEQYF. CDR3 bases read: TGTGCCAGCAACTCTGGGGGGGCCTATGAACAGTAC.

This clone was counted only a few times. Germline and genes here are mouse. The read ends 1 residue before the CDR3 terminus; that terminus is restored from the germline J gene. The chain combines TRBV19 with TRBJ2-7, with TRBD1 matching 7 bases. CDR1 and CDR2 from the germline V gene are FNHDT and SITEND (reference sequence). The CDR3 has 13 residues. The ends lost 3 bases at V and 3 bases at J; junction bases unmatched: 3. The sequenced part of the CDR3 DNA is TGTGCCAGCAGTAACACAGGGGACTATGAACAGTAC. This codes for CASSNTGDYEQY. From start to end, the CDR3 is CASSNTGDYEQYF.

In its sample, this clone was seen a few times. Genes here carry mouse names. CDR3 bases read: TGCACCTGCAGTGCAGCGAATCTTTCCAACGAAAGATTATTT. Translating it yields CTCSAANLSNERLF. The entire CDR3 is CTCSAANLSNERLFF. J is TRBJ1-4 and V is TRBV1, with unresolved D. The DNA ends 1 residue before the CDR3 does, and the rest of the CDR3 is filled in from the germline J gene. The V gene lost 1 base and the J gene lost 0 bases, with 6 bases spanning the gap. There are 15 residues in the CDR3. CDR1 and CDR2 (germline): NSQYPW, LRSPGD (reference sequence).

As for this clone: Germline and genes: mouse. The read terminates 1 residue before the CDR3 end, so the remaining end is supplied by the germline J gene. The chain is built from TRBV12-1 and TRBJ2-3; unclear D gene. Germline assignment: CDR1 SGHSN and CDR2 HYEKVE. The ends were cut back, 4 bases at V and 6 bases at J, with 7 bases in the middle. The length of the CDR3 is 11 residues. The CDR3 loop reads CASSQQETLYF. The DNA read from the CDR3 is TGTGCCAGCTCCCAACAGGAAACGCTGTAT.

As concerns this clone: The listed genes are named as in mouse. The read is 1 residue too short to cover the CDR3 end, so that end is filled in from the germline J gene. The J gene is TRBJ2-5, the V gene TRBV4, with TRBD2 matching 10 bases. The CDR3 covers 15 residues. V lost 4 bases and J lost 6; bases outside the gene matches: 7. CDR1 LGHDT and CDR2 YNNKQL come from the germline V gene (reference sequence). The CDR3 bases that were read are TGTGCCAGCAGCTGGTTGCTGGGGGGGCAGGACACCCAGTAC. It translates to CASSWLLGGQDTQY. The CDR3 in its entirety is CASSWLLGGQDTQYF.

This clone is a singleton in its sample. Genes and germline are mouse. The CDR3 extends 1 residue past the end of the read, so its final part is completed from the germline J gene. This chain links TRBV13-3 with TRBJ2-2; the match to TRBD2 covers 11 bases. V trimming: 7 bases; J trimming: 3 bases; junction bases outside the gene matches: 2. This CDR3 spans 14 amino acids. Germline CDR1 reads NNHDY; CDR2 reads SYVADS. CDR3 bases read: TGTGCCAGCGAACTGGGGGGGCACACCGGGCAGCTCTAC. Translating it yields CASELGGHTGQLY. In full, the CDR3 is CASELGGHTGQLYF. The complete variable domain, with remaining parts taken from reference TRBV13-3 and TRBJ2-2, reads EAAVTQSPRSKVAVTGGKVTLSCHQTNNHDYMYWYRQDTGHGLRLIHYSYVADSTEKGDIPDGYKASRPSQENFSLILELASLSQTAVYFCASELGGHTGQLYFGEGSKLTVL.

For this clone: Gene names and germline match the mouse. The read terminates 1 residue ahead of where the CDR3 ends, so the germline J gene completes it. V usage is TRBV26 and J usage is TRBJ2-5; unclear D gene. V lost 0 bases and J lost 6, with 4 bases in between. The length of the CDR3 is 12 residues. CDR1 and CDR2 (germline): KGHPV, FQNQEV (reference sequence). Incomplete CDR3 DNA: TGTGCCAGCAGTCTGTCCAGGGACACCCAGTAC. Amino acids: CASSLSRDTQY. The entire CDR3 protein is CASSLSRDTQYF.

On this clone: Each gene name is a mouse one. The observed sequence ends 1 residue before the CDR3 terminus, with the missing tail filled in from the germline J gene. The chain employs TRBV5 and TRBJ2-5; 9 bases fit TRBD1. V lost 2 bases and J lost 5; bases outside the gene matches: 2. The CDR3 runs to 14 residues. The germline gives CDR1 LGHNA, CDR2 YNLKQL (reference sequence). The CDR3 loop reads CASSQSGQGDTQYF. The part of the CDR3 DNA that was read is TGTGCCAGCAGCCAATCGGGACAGGGAGACACCCAGTAC.

With respect to this clone: Mouse gene names apply. The missing CDR3 end, 1 residue past where the read stops, is filled in from the germline J gene. This chain connects TRBV3 to TRBJ1-4, with 9 bases matching TRBD1. The CDR3 contains 15 residues. Germline-derived CDR1 and CDR2 are SNHLY and FYNGKV (reference sequence). J was trimmed by 7 bases and V by 4 bases; bases with no gene match: 7. CDR3 sequence reads: CASSSGTGRAERLFF. The CDR3 bases that were read are TGTGCCAGCAGCTCCGGGACAGGGAGAGCCGAAAGATTATTT. The whole variable domain, filled in from reference TRBV3 and TRBJ1-4, reads GPKVLQIPSHQIIDMGQMVTLNCDPVSNHLYFYWYKQILGQQMEFLVNFYNGKVMEKSKLFKDQFSVERPDGSYFTLKIQPTALEDSAVYFCASSSGTGRAERLFFGHGTKLSVL.

Turning to this clone: Gene labels here are mouse ones. The read ends 1 residue shy of where the CDR3 ends; the end is completed using the germline J gene. The rearrangement joins TRBV13-2 to TRBJ2-5, with TRBD1 identical over 9 bases. The CDR3 length is 15 residues. The germline CDR1 and CDR2 sequences are NNHNN and SYGAGS (reference sequence). Trimming removed 4 bases from V and 6 bases from J; junction bases left unmatched: 9. CDR3 DNA, as far as it was read: TGTGCCAGCGGTCCCCGGGACAGGGACGGGGACACCCAGTAC. It specifies CASGPRDRDGDTQY. The CDR3 reads in full as CASGPRDRDGDTQYF.

This clone was found once. The gene names given are mouse names. The read terminates 1 residue ahead of where the CDR3 ends, so the germline J gene completes it. V and J are TRBV29 and TRBJ1-1; TRBD1 matches 11 bases. After removal of 7 bases from V and 4 bases from J, the junction contained 2 bases not matched to a gene. The CDR3 length is 13 residues. Per germline, CDR1 MSHET and CDR2 SYDVDS. The CDR3 loop is CASTGTGGTEVFF. Incomplete CDR3 DNA: TGTGCTAGCACCGGGACAGGGGGCACAGAAGTCTTC. Supplemented by reference TRBV29 and TRBJ1-1, the full variable domain reads DMKVTQMPRYLIKRMGENVLLECGQDMSHETMYWYRQDPGLGLQLIYISYDVDSNSEGDIPKGYRVSRKKREHFSLILDSAKTNQTSVYFCASTGTGGTEVFFGKGTRLTVV.

In the case of this clone: Germline and genes: mouse. The read gets to within 1 residue of the CDR3 end, and the germline J gene fills in the rest. The chain combines TRBV13-3 with TRBJ2-7; 12 nucleotides align to TRBD2. CDR1 and CDR2 (germline): NNHDY, SYVADS. This CDR3 contains 16 residues. V was pared by 4 bases and J by 0 bases, with 5 bases of the junction left unmatched. This CDR3 reads CASSLRDWGDSYEQYF. CDR3 bases read: TGTGCCAGCAGTCTCCGGGACTGGGGGGACTCCTATGAACAGTAC.

For this clone: The genes are named according to mouse. The read terminates 1 residue before the CDR3 end, so the remaining end is supplied by the germline J gene. V gene TRBV13-2 combines with J gene TRBJ2-2, with 7 bases matching TRBD1. CDR1 NNHNN and CDR2 SYGAGS come from the germline V gene (reference sequence). This CDR3 spans 12 amino acids. With V trimmed by 10 bases and J by 3 bases, 3 bases remained unmatched. The CDR3 is CARGTDTGQLYF. Incomplete CDR3 DNA: TGTGCCCGGGGGACAGACACCGGGCAGCTCTAC.

With regard to this clone: Gene names denote mouse genes. The read halts 1 residue ahead of the CDR3 end, with the missing end drawn from the germline J gene. The rearrangement uses TRBV3 and TRBJ1-4, with 11 bases identical to TRBD1. In germline, CDR1 is SNHLY, CDR2 FYNGKV (reference sequence). V lost 2 bases, J lost 2 bases, and 1 base stayed unmatched. The length of the CDR3 is 16 residues. The CDR3 here is CASSLWTGGSNERLFF. CDR3 DNA (partial): TGTGCCAGCAGCTTATGGACAGGGGGCTCCAACGAAAGATTATTT.

On this clone: Gene names are mouse gene names. The CDR3 sequence: CASSFQGNYAEQFF. The CDR3 bases that were read are TGTGCCAGCAGTTTTCAGGGTAACTATGCTGAGCAGTTC. This chain uses TRBV15 with TRBJ2-1; TRBD1 is a possible D gene (5 bases). The DNA ends 1 residue before the CDR3 does, and the rest of the CDR3 is filled in from the germline J gene. The CDR3 is 14 amino acids. V was clipped by 3 bases and J by 0 bases, with 6 bases between them. Germline V gives CDR1 SGHND, CDR2 FRSKSL.

In the case of this clone: Gene names are the mouse ones. The read falls 1 residue short of the CDR3 end, and the missing part is taken from the germline J gene. This chain links TRBV19 with TRBJ2-1; D perhaps matches TRBD1 (6 bases). Germline V lookup: CDR1 FNHDT, CDR2 SITEND (reference sequence). The V end lost 2 bases, the J end lost 5 bases, and 14 bases lay between the germline ends. This CDR3 comprises 15 residues. The covered CDR3 bases are TGTGCCAGCAGTATGGGAAAGGGACAAAATGCTGAGCAGTTC. Translation: CASSMGKGQNAEQF. The whole CDR3 protein reads CASSMGKGQNAEQFF. Filled out from reference TRBV19 and TRBJ2-1, the complete variable domain reads GGIITQTPKFLIGQEGQKLTLKCQQNFNHDTMYWYRQDSGKGLRLIYYSITENDLQKGDLSEGYDASREKKSSFSLTVTSAQKNEMAVFLCASSMGKGQNAEQFFGPGTRLTVL.

Concerning this clone: Mouse names are used for the genes. The read halts 1 residue ahead of the CDR3 end, with the missing end drawn from the germline J gene. The chain employs TRBV13-1 and TRBJ2-1; TRBD1 matches 11 bases. This CDR3 is built from 16 residues. The germline V gene encodes CDR1 NSHNY and CDR2 SYGAGN. V gave up 0 bases and J gave up 4 bases; unmatched junction bases: 3. CDR3 region: CASSDAGQGAYAEQFF. The CDR3 bases that were read are TGTGCCAGCAGTGATGCAGGACAGGGGGCTTATGCTGAGCAGTTC.

Regarding this clone: Gene and germline names: mouse. The DNA ends 1 residue before the CDR3 does, and the rest of the CDR3 is filled in from the germline J gene. Other nucleotide sequences from this sample produce the same CDR3. V gene TRBV3 combines with J gene TRBJ2-3; TRBD1 matches 10 bases. The CDR3 has 14 residues. V dropped 3 bases and J dropped 3; count of bases not matched to a gene: 0. In germline, CDR1 is SNHLY, CDR2 FYNGKV (reference sequence). CDR3 region: CASSLGQGAETLYF. Incomplete CDR3 DNA: TGTGCCAGCAGCTTGGGACAGGGGGCAGAAACGCTGTAT.

A remark on this clone: Mouse germline and gene names are used. The read terminates 1 residue ahead of where the CDR3 ends, so the germline J gene completes it. This rearrangement joins TRBV16 to TRBJ1-1, with D possibly being TRBD1 (5 bases). CDR1 is SGHSA and CDR2 is FRNQAP in the germline V gene. This CDR3 region has 13 residues. Trimming removed 4 bases from V and 2 bases from J, with 8 bases in between. The CDR3 region is CASSSGLNTEVFF. The DNA read from the CDR3 is TGTGCAAGCAGCTCGGGACTTAACACAGAAGTCTTC. Drawing the rest from reference TRBV16 and TRBJ1-1, the complete variable domain is NAGVIQTPRHKVTGKGQEATLWCEPISGHSAVFWYRQTIVQGLEFLTYFRNQAPIDDSGMPKERFSAQMPNQSHSTLKIQSTQPQDSAVYLCASSSGLNTEVFFGKGTRLTVV.

As for this clone: Gene names denote mouse genes. Sequencing ends 1 residue short of the CDR3 end; the germline J gene provides the rest. This chain links TRBV5 with TRBJ2-5; D gene unclear. There are 12 residues in the CDR3. CDR1 LGHNA and CDR2 YNLKQL come from the germline V gene (reference sequence). Between the trimmed V and J ends, which lost 0 bases and 7 bases, there was a span of 5 bases. The CDR3 region is CASSQDEYTQYF. CDR3 bases read: TGTGCCAGCAGCCAAGACGAGTACACCCAGTAC.

Comment on this clone: Gene names are the mouse ones. The missing CDR3 end, 1 residue past where the read stops, is filled in from the germline J gene. This rearrangement joins TRBV19 to TRBJ1-1, with a possible D match to TRBD1 (5 bases). CDR3 size: 13 residues. Trimming removed 6 bases from V and 4 bases from J, with 13 bases in between. Germline CDR1 reads FNHDT; CDR2 reads SITEND (reference sequence). The CDR3: CASTYGGVTEVFF. The CDR3 bases that were read are TGTGCCAGCACCTACGGGGGAGTCACAGAAGTCTTC.

A note on this clone: Germline and genes here are mouse. The read ends 1 residue shy of where the CDR3 ends; the end is completed using the germline J gene. V gene TRBV2 combines with J gene TRBJ2-1; maybe TRBD2 (5 bases). This CDR3 region has 13 residues. The V end lost 1 base, the J end lost 4 bases, and 5 bases lay between the germline ends. Germline values: CDR1 LGHNA, CDR2 YSYQKL. CDR3 DNA, as far as it was read: TGTGCCAGCAGCCAAGTGGGGTATGCTGAGCAGTTC. This translates into CASSQVGYAEQF. The entire CDR3 is CASSQVGYAEQFF.

On this clone: Gene names and germline match the mouse. Read sequence stops 1 residue before the CDR3 end, and the germline J gene provides the missing end. The chain is built from TRBV13-1 and TRBJ1-3; TRBD1 agrees at 7 bases. Germline V gene data show CDR1 as NSHNY and CDR2 as SYGAGN. The CDR3 contains 14 residues. Trimming at V came to 1 base and at J to 4 bases, leaving 2 bases not matched to a gene. CDR3 DNA, as far as it was read: TGTGCCAGCAGTGATCAGGGGGGCGGAAATACGCTCTAT. Amino acid sequence: CASSDQGGGNTLY. The entire CDR3 protein is CASSDQGGGNTLYF.

Details on this clone: Genes here carry mouse names. The CDR3 end lies 1 residue beyond the end of the read and is filled in from the germline J gene. This chain uses TRBV13-1 with TRBJ2-1; 9 bases line up with TRBD1. The CDR3 runs 15 residues. The V gene end was trimmed by 0 bases and the J gene end by 4 bases; junction bases not matched to a gene: 2. CDR1 is NSHNY and CDR2 is SYGAGN in the germline V gene. CDR3: CASSDADRGYAEQFF. The part of the CDR3 DNA that was read is TGTGCCAGCAGTGATGCGGACAGGGGATATGCTGAGCAGTTC.

As for this clone: Genes and germline come from the mouse. The observed sequence ends 1 residue before the CDR3 terminus, with the missing tail filled in from the germline J gene. The chain uses TRBV4 and TRBJ2-1; 12 nucleotides match TRBD2. Germline values: CDR1 LGHDT, CDR2 YNNKQL (reference sequence). V gave up 5 bases and J gave up 6 bases; unmatched junction bases: 5. The CDR3 consists of 15 residues. Partial CDR3 DNA: TGTGCCAGCAGCACCCGACTGGGGGGGCGTGCTGAGCAGTTC. Translation gives CASSTRLGGRAEQF. The full-length CDR3 reads as CASSTRLGGRAEQFF. Using reference TRBV4 and TRBJ2-1 for the parts outside the CDR3, the full variable domain is ETAVFQTPNYHVTQVGNEVSFNCKQTLGHDTMYWYKQDSKKLLKIMFSYNNKQLIVNETVPRRFSPQSSDKAHLNLRIKSVEPEDSAVYLCASSTRLGGRAEQFFGPGTRLTVL.

A remark on this clone: Mouse names are used for the genes. The CDR3 is cut off 1 residue early in the read; its end comes from the germline J gene. This chain links TRBV1 with TRBJ1-4; the match to TRBD1 covers 7 bases. The CDR3 has 14 residues. Germline V gene sequence: CDR1 NSQYPW, CDR2 LRSPGD (reference sequence). J was trimmed by 4 bases and V by 4 bases; bases with no gene match: 3. This chain's CDR3 is CTCSVRDSNERLFF. The part of the CDR3 DNA that was read is TGCACCTGCAGTGTCCGGGACAGCAACGAAAGATTATTT. The whole variable domain, remainder taken from reference TRBV1 and TRBJ1-4, is VTLLEQNPRWRLVPRGQAVNLRCILKNSQYPWMSWYQQDLQKQLQWLFTLRSPGDKEVKSLPGADYLATRVTDTELRLQVANMSQGRTLYCTCSVRDSNERLFFGHGTKLSVL.

Note on this clone: The listed genes are named as in mouse. The sequence runs out 1 residue before the end of the CDR3; the remainder is reconstructed from the germline J gene. V usage is TRBV3 and J usage is TRBJ2-7; TRBD2 is a possible D gene (5 bases). CDR1 and CDR2 from the germline V gene are SNHLY and FYNGKV (reference sequence). The length of the CDR3 is 12 residues. V was shortened by 2 bases and J by 7 bases, with 9 bases between the two germline ends. CDR3 protein: CASSLLGGEQYF. The sequenced part of the CDR3 DNA is TGTGCCAGCAGCTTACTGGGAGGAGAACAGTAC.